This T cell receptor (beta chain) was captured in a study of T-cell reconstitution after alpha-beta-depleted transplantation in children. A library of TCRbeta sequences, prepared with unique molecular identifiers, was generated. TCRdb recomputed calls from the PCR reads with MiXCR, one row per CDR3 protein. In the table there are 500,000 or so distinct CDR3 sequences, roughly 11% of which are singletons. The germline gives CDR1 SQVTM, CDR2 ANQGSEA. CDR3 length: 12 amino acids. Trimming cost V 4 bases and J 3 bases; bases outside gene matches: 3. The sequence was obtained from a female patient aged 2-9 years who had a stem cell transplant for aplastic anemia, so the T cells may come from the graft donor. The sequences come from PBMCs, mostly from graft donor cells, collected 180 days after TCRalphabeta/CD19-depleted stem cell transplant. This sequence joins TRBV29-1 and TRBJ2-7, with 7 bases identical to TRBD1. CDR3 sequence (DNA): TGCAGCGTTGGGGACAGTATCTACGAGCAGTACGTC. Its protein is CSVGDSIYEQYV.